The clone carrying this T cell receptor (beta chain) was seen only a few times. What it binds is not known. The germline gives CDR1 SGHKS, CDR2 YYEKEE (reference sequence). Trimming took 0 bases from V and 5 from J; bases not matched to a gene: 4. This CDR3 contains 15 residues. The entry originates in a study of shared clonotypes between healthy human individuals. Study overall: Plates per donor: three CD4 naive, three CD4 memory, two CD8 naive, one CD8 memory.

Study-wide results and limits: Across subsets, estimated richness was generally greater for naive than for memory populations.

Each CD8 memory set brought CD45RO+ cells together with CCR7-negative CD45RA+ TemRA cells. Clones were sequenced by immunoSEQ multiplex PCR, and TCRdb holds only the in-frame ones, with some missing. Of about 110,000 clones in the sample, around 65% were seen once. This clonotype was obtained from a woman in her twenties or thirties in good health. V is TRBV5-5 and J is TRBJ1-2; 10 nucleotides agree with TRBD1. Sequenced material: memory CD8+ T cells sorted from blood. Subset meaning: CD45RO+ cells pooled with CCR7-negative TemRA cells. CDR3 sequence: CASSLVGTGEYGYTF. The CDR3 DNA reads TGTGCCAGCAGCTTGGTTGGGACAGGGGAGTATGGCTACACCTTC.